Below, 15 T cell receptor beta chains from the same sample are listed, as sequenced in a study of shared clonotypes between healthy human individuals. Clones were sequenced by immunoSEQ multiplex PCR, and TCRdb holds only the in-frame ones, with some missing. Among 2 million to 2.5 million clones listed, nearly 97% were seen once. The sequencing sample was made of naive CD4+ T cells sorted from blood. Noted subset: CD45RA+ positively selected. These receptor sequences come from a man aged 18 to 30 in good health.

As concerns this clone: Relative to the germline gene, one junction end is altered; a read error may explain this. The CDR3 loop reads CASSVDRAREQFF. In DNA form, the CDR3 reads TGTGCCAGCAGCGTAGACAGGGCGAGGGAGCAGTTCTTC. The chain couples TRBV11-2 to TRBJ2-1; 7 bases line up with TRBD1. The CDR3 is 13 amino acids. CDR1 and CDR2 from the germline V gene are SGHAT and FQNNGV.

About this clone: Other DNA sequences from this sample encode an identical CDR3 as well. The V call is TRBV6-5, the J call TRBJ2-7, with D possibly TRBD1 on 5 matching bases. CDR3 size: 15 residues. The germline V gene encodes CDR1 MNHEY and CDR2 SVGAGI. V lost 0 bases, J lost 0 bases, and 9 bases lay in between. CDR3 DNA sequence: TGTGCCAGCAGTTACTCGCGGCAGGGCTCCTACGAGCAGTACTTC. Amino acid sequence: CASSYSRQGSYEQYF.

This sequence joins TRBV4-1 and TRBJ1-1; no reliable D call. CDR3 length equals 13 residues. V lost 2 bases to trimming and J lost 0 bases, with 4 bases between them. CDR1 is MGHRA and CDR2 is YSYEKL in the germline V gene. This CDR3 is CASSQLLNTEAFF. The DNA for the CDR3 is TGCGCCAGCAGCCAACTGCTGAACACTGAAGCTTTCTTT.

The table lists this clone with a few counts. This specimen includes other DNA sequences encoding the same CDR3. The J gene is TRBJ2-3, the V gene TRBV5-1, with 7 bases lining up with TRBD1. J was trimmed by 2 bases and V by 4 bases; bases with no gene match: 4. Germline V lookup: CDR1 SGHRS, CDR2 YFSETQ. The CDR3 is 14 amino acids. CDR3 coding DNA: TGCGCCAGCAGCCCCGGACAGGACACAGATACGCAGTATTTT. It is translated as CASSPGQDTDTQYF.

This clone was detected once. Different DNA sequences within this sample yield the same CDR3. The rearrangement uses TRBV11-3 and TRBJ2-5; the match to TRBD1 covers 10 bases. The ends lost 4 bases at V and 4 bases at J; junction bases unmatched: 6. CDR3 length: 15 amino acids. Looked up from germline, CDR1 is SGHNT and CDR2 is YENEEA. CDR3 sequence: CASSSGTGAGETQYF. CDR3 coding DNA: TGTGCCAGCAGCTCCGGGACAGGGGCGGGAGAGACCCAGTACTTC.

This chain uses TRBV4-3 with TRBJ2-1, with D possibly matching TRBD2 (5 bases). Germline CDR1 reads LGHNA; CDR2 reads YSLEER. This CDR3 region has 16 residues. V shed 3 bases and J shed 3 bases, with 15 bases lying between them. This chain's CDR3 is CASSQLAVRNYNEQFF. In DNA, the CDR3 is TGCGCCAGCAGCCAGCTAGCAGTAAGGAACTACAATGAGCAGTTCTTC.

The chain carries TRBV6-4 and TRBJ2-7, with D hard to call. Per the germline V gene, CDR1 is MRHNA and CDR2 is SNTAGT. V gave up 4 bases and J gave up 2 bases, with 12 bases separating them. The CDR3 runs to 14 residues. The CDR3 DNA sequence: TGTGCCAGCAGTGTGGTCGCAGCTCCCTACGAGCAGTACTTC. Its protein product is CASSVVAAPYEQYF.

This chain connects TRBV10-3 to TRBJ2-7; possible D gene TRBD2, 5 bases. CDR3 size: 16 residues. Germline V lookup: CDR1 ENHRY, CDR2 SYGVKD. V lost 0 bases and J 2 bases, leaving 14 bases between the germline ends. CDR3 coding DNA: TGTGCCATCAGTGAGTCGGTGGTAGCGACCGCCTACGAGCAGTACTTC. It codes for CAISESVVATAYEQYF.

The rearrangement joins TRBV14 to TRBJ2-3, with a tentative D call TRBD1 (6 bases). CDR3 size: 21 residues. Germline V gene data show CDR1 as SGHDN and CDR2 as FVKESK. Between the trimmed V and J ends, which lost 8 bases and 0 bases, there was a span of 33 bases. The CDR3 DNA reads TGTGCCAGCGGGATACTCCGGGACAAACGACAAGAATCCTCTAGCACAGATACGCAGTATTTT. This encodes CASGILRDKRQESSSTDTQYF.

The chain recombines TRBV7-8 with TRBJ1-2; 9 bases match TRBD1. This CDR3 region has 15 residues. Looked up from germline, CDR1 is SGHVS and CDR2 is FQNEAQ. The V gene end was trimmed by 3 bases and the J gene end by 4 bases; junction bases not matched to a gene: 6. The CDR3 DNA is TGTGCCAGCAGCTTCGGGGACAGGGCAAGCTATGGCTACACCTTC. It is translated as CASSFGDRASYGYTF.

The CDR3 DNA sequence: TGTGCCACCAACCGGGACAGGGGGTTTCAGTACTTC. Translation gives CATNRDRGFQYF. This sequence joins TRBV6-5 and TRBJ2-7; 11 bases match TRBD1. Germline trimming cut 10 bases from V and 10 bases from J; bases unmatched to any gene: 9. From germline, CDR1 is MNHEY and CDR2 SVGAGI. The CDR3 runs to 12 residues.

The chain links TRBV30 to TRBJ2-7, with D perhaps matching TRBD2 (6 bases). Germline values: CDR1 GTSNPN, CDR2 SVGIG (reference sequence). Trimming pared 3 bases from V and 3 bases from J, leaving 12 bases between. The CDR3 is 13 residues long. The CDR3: CAWSLGGIYEQYF. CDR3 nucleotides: TGTGCCTGGAGCCTGGGAGGAATCTACGAGCAGTACTTC.

The DNA of the CDR3 is TGTGCCAGCAGCTTGGCCTTGGCTGAAGCTTTCTTT. Encoded protein: CASSLALAEAFF. This chain joins TRBV5-5 and TRBJ1-1, with D uncertain. Germline V gene lookup returns CDR1 SGHKS and CDR2 YYEKEE (reference sequence). Trimming removed 0 bases at V and 6 bases at J, with 6 bases between. The CDR3 loop spans 12 amino acids.

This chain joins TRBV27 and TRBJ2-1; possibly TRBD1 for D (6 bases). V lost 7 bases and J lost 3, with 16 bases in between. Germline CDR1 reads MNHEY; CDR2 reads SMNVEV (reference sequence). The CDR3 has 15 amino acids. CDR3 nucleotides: TGTGCCAGCACCCCCACGGGACAAAGCTACAATGAGCAGTTCTTC. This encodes CASTPTGQSYNEQFF.

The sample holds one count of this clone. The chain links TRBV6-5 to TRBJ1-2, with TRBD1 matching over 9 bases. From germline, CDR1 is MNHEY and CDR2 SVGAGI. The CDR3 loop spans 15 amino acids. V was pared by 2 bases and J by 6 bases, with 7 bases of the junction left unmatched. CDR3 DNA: TGTGCCAGCAGTTACCGCACAGGGGGCGCGCATGGCTACACCTTC. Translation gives CASSYRTGGAHGYTF.